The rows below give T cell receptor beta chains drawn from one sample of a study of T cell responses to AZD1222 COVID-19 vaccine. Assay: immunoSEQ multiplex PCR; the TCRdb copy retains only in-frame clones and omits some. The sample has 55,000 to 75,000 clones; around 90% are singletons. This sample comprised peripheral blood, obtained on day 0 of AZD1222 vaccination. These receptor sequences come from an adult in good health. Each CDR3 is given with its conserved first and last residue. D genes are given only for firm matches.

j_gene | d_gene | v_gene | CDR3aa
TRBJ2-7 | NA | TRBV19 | CASSIARGASYEQYF
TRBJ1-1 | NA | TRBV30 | CACPGIGNTEAFF
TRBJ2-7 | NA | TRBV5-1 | CASSLEPLASYEQYF
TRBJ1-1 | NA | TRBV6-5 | CASSSAGSRTEAFF
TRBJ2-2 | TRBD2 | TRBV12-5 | CASGWTSGGAGGELFF
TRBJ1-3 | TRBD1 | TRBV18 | CASSPYGQGTVAGNTIYF
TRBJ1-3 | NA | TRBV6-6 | CASRAPRSGNTIYF
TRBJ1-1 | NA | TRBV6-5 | CASSFRNTEAFF
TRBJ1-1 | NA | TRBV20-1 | CSAILRGEAFF
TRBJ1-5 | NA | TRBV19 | CASKEGAEPQHF
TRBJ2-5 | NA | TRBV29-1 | CSVRYRRQETQYF
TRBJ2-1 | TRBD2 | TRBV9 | CASTRAGGPYNEQFF
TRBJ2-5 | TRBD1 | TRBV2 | CASREVQGAPTQYF
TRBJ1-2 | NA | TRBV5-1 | CASSLYEGRGYTF
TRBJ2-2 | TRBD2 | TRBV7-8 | CASSARSGGPNTGELFF
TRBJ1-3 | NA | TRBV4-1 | CASSQDRKDSYSGNTIYF
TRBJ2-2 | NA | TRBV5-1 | CASRSTGNTGELFF
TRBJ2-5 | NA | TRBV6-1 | CASSEGTARMTQYF
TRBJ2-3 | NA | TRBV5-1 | CASSLREGWGTDTQYF
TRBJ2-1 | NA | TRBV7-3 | CASSLGRRINNEQFF
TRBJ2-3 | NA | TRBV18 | CASSPRTGTQDTQYF
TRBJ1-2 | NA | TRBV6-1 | CASSEAFGTNYGYTF
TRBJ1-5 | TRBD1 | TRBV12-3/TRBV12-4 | CASVGQTNQPQHF
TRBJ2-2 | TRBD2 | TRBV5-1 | CASSELAGENTGELFF
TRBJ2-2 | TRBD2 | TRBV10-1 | CASSGTSGAPGELFF
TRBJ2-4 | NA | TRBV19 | CASSRVSIQNIQYF
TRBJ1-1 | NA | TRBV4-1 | CASSQDTGGLVTEAFF
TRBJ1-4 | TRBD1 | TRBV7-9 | CASSLDRGTNEKLFF
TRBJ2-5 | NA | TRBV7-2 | CASSPRLSGRETQYF
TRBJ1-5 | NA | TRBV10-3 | CAINGGAGQPQHF
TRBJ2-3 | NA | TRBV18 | CASSPPSPSTDTQYF
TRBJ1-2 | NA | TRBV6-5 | CASSDYRAANYGYTF
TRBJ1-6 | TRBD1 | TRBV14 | CASSRDRGTYNSPLHF
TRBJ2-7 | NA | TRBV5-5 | CATQLSTGSYEQYF
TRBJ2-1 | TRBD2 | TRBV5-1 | CASSLGTGTSNEQFF
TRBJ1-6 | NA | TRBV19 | CASSIWAAVDSPLHF
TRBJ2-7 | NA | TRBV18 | CASSPRNYEQYF
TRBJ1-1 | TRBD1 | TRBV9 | CASSWGQGPNAEAFF
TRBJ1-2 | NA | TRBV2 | CASSPGRANYGYTF
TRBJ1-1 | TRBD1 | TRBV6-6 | CASSRGTGVEAFF